This T cell receptor beta chain derives from a study of T-cell memory formation after mild COVID-19. The CDR3 runs 17 residues. Trimming left V 4 bases short and J 1 base short, with 19 bases between. Looked up from germline, CDR1 is SGHVS and CDR2 is FQNEAQ. Study-wide results and caveats: Clonal second-wave expansions that peaked on day 37 had unconfirmed SARS-CoV-2 specificity.

Employing constant-segment primers, 5'RACE generated TCR alpha and TCR beta cDNA libraries bearing sample barcodes and UMIs. TCRdb re-analysed the 5' RACE reads in MiXCR, keeping a single row per CDR3 protein. The sample shows 400,000 or so distinct CDR3 sequences, roughly 20% of them seen only once. Of note for this clonotype: No antigen is known for it.

Sequenced sample: PBMCs or a T cell subset sorted from them (not recorded which). This clonotype originated in an adult woman who had mild COVID-19 (a few samples of this study predate the infection). Cell type and time point are not known. The chain recombines TRBV7-8 with TRBJ2-5; perhaps TRBD1 as D (5 bases). Here the CDR3 DNA reads TGTGCCAGCAGCTCGAATAGAGGAGCAGGGCCCCAAGAGACCCAGTACTTC. Its protein is CASSSNRGAGPQETQYF.